The 5 T cell receptor beta chains presented below share a single source sample, sequenced in a study of circulating and synovial CD4+ cells in juvenile arthritis. Sequenced by immunoSEQ multiplex PCR; TCRdb stores in-frame clones only, minus some. Among about 32,000 clones, about 95% were seen once, and the ten largest hold approximately 0.68%. The sequencing input was CD4+ T cells from blood. Receptors were obtained from a human donor with juvenile idiopathic arthritis.

The chain recombines TRBV5-1 with TRBJ2-1; 7 nucleotides match TRBD2. This CDR3 has 18 amino acids. J gave up 4 bases and V 2 bases, and 15 bases lay outside the gene matches. CDR1 and CDR2 (germline): SGHRS, YFSETQ. The CDR3 DNA follows: TGCGCCAGCAGCTTACGCCCTAGCGGACCGTTACTATACAATGAGCAGTTCTTC. Translation gives CASSLRPSGPLLYNEQFF.

The gene calls are TRBV9 and TRBJ2-7; 7 bases are shared with TRBD2. The CDR3 loop spans 15 amino acids. Trimming removed 2 bases from V and 0 bases from J; junction bases left unmatched: 5. The V gene's germline CDR1 is SGDLS and CDR2 YYNGEE. The CDR3: CASSVLSGASYEQYF. In nucleotides, the CDR3 is TGTGCCAGCAGCGTGCTGAGCGGGGCCTCCTACGAGCAGTACTTC.

The chain joins TRBV28 to TRBJ2-7; a possible D gene is TRBD2 (7 bases). The CDR3 spans 16 residues. The V and J ends lost 4 bases and 4 bases respectively, with 20 bases between them. Germline CDR1 MDHEN, CDR2 SYDVKM. In nucleotides, the CDR3 is TGTGCCAGCAGTTCAGGGGCCCTTACGGGGGGTTACGAGCAGTACTTC. Amino acid sequence: CASSSGALTGGYEQYF. Combining the CDR3 with reference TRBV28 and TRBJ2-7 gives the whole variable domain DVKVTQSSRYLVKRTGEKVFLECVQDMDHENMFWYRQDPGLGLRLIYFSYDVKMKEKGDIPEGYSVSREKKERFSLILESASTNQTSMYLCASSSGALTGGYEQYFGPGTRLTVT.

This clone was recorded a few times. This rearrangement joins TRBV27 to TRBJ2-6; no definite D call. CDR1 is MNHEY, CDR2 SMNVEV, per germline (reference sequence). Trimming removed 5 bases at V and 1 base at J, with 9 bases between. The CDR3 extends over 15 amino acids. The chain's CDR3 is CASSRGRSGANVLTF. As DNA, the CDR3 is TGTGCCAGCAGTCGTGGCAGGTCTGGGGCCAACGTCCTGACTTTC.

J is TRBJ2-7 and V is TRBV25-1, with D possibly being TRBD1 (6 bases). CDR3 size: 15 residues. The V and J ends lost 3 bases and 5 bases respectively, with 17 bases between them. Germline CDR1 MGHDK, CDR2 SYGVNS. CDR3 amino acids: CASSDPGHSAHEQYF. The DNA for the CDR3 is TGTGCCAGCAGTGACCCGGGACATTCGGCCCACGAGCAGTACTTC.